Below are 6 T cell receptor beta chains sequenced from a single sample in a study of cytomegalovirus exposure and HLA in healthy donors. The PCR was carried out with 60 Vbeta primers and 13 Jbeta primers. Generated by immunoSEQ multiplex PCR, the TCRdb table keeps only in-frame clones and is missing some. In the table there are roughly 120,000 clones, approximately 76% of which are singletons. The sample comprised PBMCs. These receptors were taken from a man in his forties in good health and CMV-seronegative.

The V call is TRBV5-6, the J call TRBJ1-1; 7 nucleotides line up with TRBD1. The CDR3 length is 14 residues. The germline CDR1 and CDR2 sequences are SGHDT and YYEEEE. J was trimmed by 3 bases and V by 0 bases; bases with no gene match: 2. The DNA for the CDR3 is TGTGCCAGCAGCTTGGCAGGGGGTGACACTGAAGCTTTCTTT. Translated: CASSLAGGDTEAFF.

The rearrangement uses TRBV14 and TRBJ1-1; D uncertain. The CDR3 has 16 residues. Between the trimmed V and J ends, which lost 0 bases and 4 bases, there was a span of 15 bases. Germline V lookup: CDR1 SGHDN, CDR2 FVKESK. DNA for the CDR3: TGTGCCAGCAGCCAAGAAGGGCGGGCGCTGGGCACTGAAGCTTTCTTT. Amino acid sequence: CASSQEGRALGTEAFF.

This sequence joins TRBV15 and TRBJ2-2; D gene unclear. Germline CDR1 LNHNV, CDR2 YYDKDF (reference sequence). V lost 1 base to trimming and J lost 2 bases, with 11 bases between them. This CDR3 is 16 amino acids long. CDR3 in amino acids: CATSRAQWPNTGELFF. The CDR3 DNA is TGTGCCACCAGCAGAGCTCAGTGGCCTAACACCGGGGAGCTGTTTTTT.

The CDR3 protein is CASSQGTGTYQPQHF. CDR3 DNA: TGTGCCAGCAGCCAAGGGACAGGGACTTATCAGCCCCAGCATTTT. This chain joins TRBV4-2 and TRBJ1-5, with TRBD1 matching 8 bases. The V gene end was trimmed by 1 base and the J gene end by 5 bases; junction bases not matched to a gene: 4. CDR3 length equals 15 residues. Per the germline V gene, CDR1 is LGHNA and CDR2 is YNFKEQ.

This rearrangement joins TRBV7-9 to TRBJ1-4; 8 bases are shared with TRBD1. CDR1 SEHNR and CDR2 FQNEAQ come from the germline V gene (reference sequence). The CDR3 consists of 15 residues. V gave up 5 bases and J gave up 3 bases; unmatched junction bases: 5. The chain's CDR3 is CASSVTGGPNEKLFF. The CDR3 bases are TGTGCCAGCAGCGTTACAGGGGGGCCTAATGAAAAACTGTTTTTT.

The DNA for the CDR3 is TGCGCCAGCAGCCAAGTTGCGGGATATAATTCACCCCTCCACTTT. It yields the protein CASSQVAGYNSPLHF. The chain carries TRBV4-1 and TRBJ1-6; D not certain. V lost 1 base and J 4 bases, leaving 8 bases between the germline ends. CDR3 size: 15 residues. CDR1 MGHRA and CDR2 YSYEKL come from the germline V gene.